Each of the 7 T cell receptor beta chains below was sequenced from the same sample in a study of graft-versus-host responses after intestinal transplantation. For these TCRs, the target antigens are not known. The method was immunoSEQ multiplex PCR; TCRdb's version includes in-frame clones alone and lacks a portion of them. The sample lists about 73,000 clones, 90% occurring once. Sequenced here: unstimulated CD8+ T cells sorted from spleen or lymph node cells, sampled before transplant. The receptors shown here come from a human donor who was the organ donor for an intestinal transplant.

This clone was seen only a few times. J is TRBJ2-5 and V is TRBV6-1, with 12 bases lining up with TRBD1. With 7 bases clipped from V and 5 bases from J, the junction kept 8 bases outside the gene matches. From germline, CDR1 is MNHNS and CDR2 SASEGT. The CDR3 sequence is 15 residues long. In DNA form, the CDR3 reads TGTGCCAGCACCCCCGGGACAGGGGGCGGGGAGACCCAGTACTTC. This gives the protein CASTPGTGGGETQYF.

The rearrangement links TRBV7-9 to TRBJ1-2; the D gene is possibly TRBD1 (5 bases). In germline, CDR1 is SEHNR, CDR2 FQNEAQ (reference sequence). The V and J ends lost 3 bases and 2 bases respectively, with 13 bases between them. The CDR3 spans 15 residues. The CDR3 region has the DNA TGTGCCAGCAGCTTCCTCGTCAGGGAAAACTATGGCTACACCTTC. Translation gives CASSFLVRENYGYTF.

This chain uses TRBV6-5 with TRBJ2-1; possibly TRBD2 for D (5 bases). CDR1 is MNHEY and CDR2 is SVGAGI in the germline V gene. The V end lost 6 bases, the J end lost 7 bases, and 10 bases lay between the germline ends. The CDR3 has 12 residues. The CDR3 bases are TGTGCCAGCAGCCTGACGGGAAATGAGCAGTTCTTC. Translated: CASSLTGNEQFF.

The chain is built from TRBV7-2 and TRBJ2-7; 7 bases are a match to TRBD2. CDR3 length: 14 amino acids. Germline values: CDR1 SGHTA, CDR2 FQGNSA. The CDR3 DNA sequence: TGTGCCAGCAGTTTAGGTGGGGGGGTCGTCGAGCAGTACGTC. Translation: CASSLGGGVVEQYV.

V usage is TRBV11-2 and J usage is TRBJ2-7, with TRBD2 as a possible D gene (6 bases). Germline V lookup: CDR1 SGHAT, CDR2 FQNNGV. V lost 3 bases and J 6 bases, leaving 15 bases between the germline ends. This CDR3 comprises 14 residues. The CDR3 reads CASSFGPLALEQYV. The DNA for the CDR3 is TGTGCCAGCAGCTTCGGCCCTCTAGCGCTCGAGCAGTACGTC.

V and J are TRBV28 and TRBJ1-5, with D perhaps matching TRBD1 (5 bases). V lost 1 base and J lost 4, with 11 bases in between. Per the germline V gene, CDR1 is MDHEN and CDR2 is SYDVKM. The CDR3 runs to 15 residues. CDR3: CASSLSQGTNQPQHF. DNA of the CDR3: TGTGCCAGCAGTTTATCGCAGGGTACAAATCAGCCCCAGCATTTT.

The chain recombines TRBV7-9 with TRBJ2-1, with a weak D call TRBD1 (5 bases). V lost 10 bases, J lost 0 bases, and 7 bases lay in between. This CDR3 has 12 amino acids. Germline loops: CDR1 SEHNR, CDR2 FQNEAQ (reference sequence). CDR3 residues: CAIQGSYNEQFF. The CDR3 region has the DNA TGTGCCATTCAGGGCTCCTACAATGAGCAGTTCTTC.